Sequencing of this TCR beta chain was carried out in a study of cytomegalovirus exposure and HLA in healthy donors (dated by TCRdb to about 2017). About the investigation overall: In an earlier analysis of roughly 500 of the donors, less than 350 Gb of sequence data and some 120 million unique TCR beta sequences from roughly 190 million T cells were reported. Of the 300 to 450 genotyped donors, less than 90% were placed in the genetic ancestry cluster associated with self-reported Caucasian donors. The study was designed to test whether signatures of past pathogen exposure could be identified by cataloging public T cell receptors. Besides the first cohort of 550 to 750 subjects, a separate validation cohort made up of 120 different subjects was used. Every discovery cohort repertoire had been produced on one sequencing platform. To decide whether each TCR beta V gene segment behaved as functional or pseudogenic, an earlier analysis of 587 of the donors relied on high-throughput TCR beta sequencing. Using immunosequencing, the study profiled T cell repertoires from around 680 subjects and related those repertoires to cytomegalovirus serostatus. The study combined high-throughput TCR immunosequencing, statistical association of individual TCRs with disease status, and machine learning to predict cytomegalovirus infection status. An early release that covered about 600 HLA-typed donors contained about 300 gigabases of sequencing data and around 80 million unique TCR sequences. Among about 400 genotyped donors of the cohort, an average of around 250,000 unique TCR beta nucleotide sequences was sequenced per donor, of which about 19% were non-productive. Because of strong linkage in the cohort, five DR-DQ haplotypes were treated as single units for association and clustering. In a later genetic analysis, genome-wide SNP genotypes for about three fifths of the 666 donors were used, and that subset was treated as a discovery cohort. In a later analysis, previously published TCR beta repertoires from 500 to 750 donors were re-analyzed and high-resolution HLA genotyping was added so that TCR occurrence patterns could be studied. The later analysis used no new phenotypic data to find candidate immune exposures, relying instead on TCR beta sequences and their occurrence across donors. Both class I and class II loci were covered by HLA typing, at four-digit resolution. The number of donors typed differed by locus, with about 629-630 for A, B, C, DRB1 and DQB1, 522 for DQA1, nearly 610 for DPA1, and some 440 for DPB1. Donor age, sex, ethnicity and CMV serostatus were compiled together with the repertoire data.

Broader findings and caveats from the paper: In a later analysis, most CMV-associated TCR beta chains were found to appear HLA-restricted, with HLA associations seemingly driven largely by CMV exposure. About 17 rarely observed V segments, including chromosome 9 orphons, were excluded from the earlier analysis of approximately 500 of the donors because counts were too low. According to a later genetic analysis, donors in an Asian-associated ancestry cluster had fewer N-insertions in productive TCRs than the roughly 670-donor mean. HLA typing was unavailable for some donors at each locus, so association tests used only the typed subset. At a false discovery rate of 0.05, a later analysis linked fewer than 20,000 TCR beta sequences to specific HLA alleles. According to a later analysis, parvovirus B19, influenza, CMV and Epstein-Barr virus appeared linked to several top co-occurrence clusters. In an earlier analysis of about 600 of the donors, most TCR beta V segments appeared in productive rearrangements about 87% or about 30% of the time, broadly matching IMGT annotations. Only TCR beta chains were sequenced in this cohort, and the absence of alpha or paired-chain data limited detectable features. Roughly uniform sequencing depth across donors was assumed in presence/absence analyses, although this assumption may not hold. When HLA alleles, especially DR and DQ, strongly co-occurred, attributing TCR associations to individual alleles was difficult. Three of the identified cytomegalovirus-associated TCR beta chains were confirmed in vitro to be specific for cytomegalovirus antigens. A later analysis found that HLA-associated TCR beta chains were more clonally expanded and had lower generation probabilities than equally common non-associated chains. Immune exposure information for the cohort was limited to CMV serostatus. In the study, some 180 TCR beta chains were listed as associated with cytomegalovirus. According to a later analysis, TCR association rates differed among HLA loci, with DRB1 alleles showing the most associated TCRs and HLA-C alleles showing the fewest. Correlated functional status among segregating V segments might be attributable to linkage disequilibrium, but an unknown experimental factor could not be ruled out. The classifier was reported to diagnose cytomegalovirus status with high specificity and sensitivity in both the original cohort and the validation cohort. The 87-base-pair reads could not distinguish some IMGT-functional V segments, including TRBV6-2 and TRBV6-3, so those segments were excluded. In a later genetic analysis, a missense DCLRE1C variant was associated with V-gene and J-gene trimming of TCR beta chains, and the association was replicated in an independent cohort. A further reported finding was that TCR beta sequences accurately predicted the HLA-A and HLA-B alleles for most subjects in the first cohort. A cluster of highly shared sequence variants was judged likely to be a technical artifact of the sequencing pipeline. Most TCR sequences were observed very rarely across donors, whereas some public TCRs were present in many individuals. According to the authors, the approach could potentially be generalized to other disease states and immunological phenotypes.

Libraries were constructed by the immunoSEQ multiplex PCR assay. For the multiplex PCR, a mixture combining 60 forward primers for TCR Vbeta segments and 13 reverse primers for TCR Jbeta segments was used. A multiplex PCR assay on genomic DNA amplified the CDR3 region of rearranged TCR beta genes. The amplified TCR beta libraries were sequenced on the Illumina HiSeq System as 87-base-pair reads. Under the source paper's analysis protocol: In a later analysis, 80 million or so unique TCR beta chains were counted across the 500 to 700 repertoires, and about 10 million of these chains were shared by at least two donors. A nearest-neighbor algorithm error-corrected the raw reads and collapsed the reads into unique sequences, merging closely related sequences to remove PCR and sequencing errors. V, D and J gene segments were assigned by aligning CDR3 sequences to IMGT reference sequences. Each retained sequence needed at least a six-nucleotide match to both a V gene segment and a J gene segment. A rearrangement counted as productive if the CDR3 had no stop codons and remained in frame with V and J, and every other rearrangement counted as non-productive. CDR3 was defined by IMGT convention, running from the second conserved V-encoded cysteine to the conserved J-encoded phenylalanine. The earlier analysis of roughly 590 of the donors excluded sequences that lacked an unambiguous match to a single V gene segment. In an earlier analysis of 587 of the donors, a V segment was called functional when productive rearrangements were above 56.7%, and segregating when the standard deviation between donors exceeded 5%. A statistical classification framework was built to diagnose cytomegalovirus status from the catalog of TCR beta chain sequences. V and J gene assignment, in a later analysis, came from comparing TCR nucleotide sequences with IMGT/GENE-DB human TR gene sequences. A later analysis assigned CDR3 sequences and most-parsimonious VDJ recombination scenarios with the TCRdist pipeline. In a later analysis, each TCR beta chain was defined by its CDR3 amino acid sequence together with its V-gene family, and reads without a unique V-gene family were excluded. A later analysis removed 550 to 650 highly shared, low-generation-probability nucleotide sequences to deal with suspected cross-contamination and a sequencing artifact. For each public chain, a later analysis derived a clonal expansion index from normalized ranks of inferred template counts within each repertoire. In a later analysis, generation probabilities were computed with a VDJ recombination model fitted to out-of-frame rearrangements, and the resulting probabilities were checked against IGoR. In a later analysis, hypergeometric tests were used to score TCR-TCR, TCR-HLA and TCR-CMV co-occurrence, with a repertoire-size bias correction applied to TCR pairs. To estimate false discovery rates, a later analysis permuted the HLA or CMV assignments 20 times. In a later analysis, co-occurring TCRs were grouped with DBSCAN, and TCRdist sequence similarity was added when clustering was performed within HLA-allele-positive subsets. Repertoires with fewer than 30,000 or more than 120,000 public chains, plus five repertoires with anomalous nucleotide sharing, were excluded from co-occurrence clustering. TCRdb carries this immuneACCESS record with in-frame sequences only. Its versions omit some clonotypes, under half of them owing to an unresolved V gene in the studies checked, with the rest unexplained. V and J calls and clone size are given by that table; D and trimming were obtained from the DNA. This sample gives tens of thousands of clones in total; 74% of them show up just once. The ten largest clones add up to 22% of the sample.

With regard to this clone: It has no known antigen specificity. It has no much larger one-base neighbor in the sample; base qualities were not kept.

The cohort comprised 670 or so healthy bone marrow donors. At the time of sampling, every cohort member was nominally healthy, though immune exposures that went unrecorded were likely present. The donor was CMV seropositive and belonged to the group of about 290 seropositive cohort members. Every donor gave a peripheral blood sample, and the peripheral blood mononuclear cells from that sample were used for TCR beta sequencing. The Qiagen DNeasy Blood Extraction Kit was used to extract genomic DNA from the blood cell samples. The germline V gene gives CDR1 as KGHSH and CDR2 as LQKENI. Trimming takes 2 bases off V and 5 bases off J; junction bases not matched to a gene: 4. The CDR3 covers 14 residues, taking in both the cysteine and the phenylalanine. Only the CDR3 part of the read is kept: 42 bases, read in frame from the first base.

The TCR sequence derives from a woman in her 30s in good health and CMV-seropositive. The chain joins TRBV18 to TRBJ2-3, with 7 bases in between that match TRBD2. Source material: PBMCs. The sequenced DNA is TGTGCCAGCTCACCATCAGCGGGAATAGATACGCAGTATTTT. Its product reads: CASSPSAGIDTQYF. The full variable domain, with segments outside the CDR3 supplied by the reference TRBV18 and TRBJ2-3 proteins, appears as NAGVMQNPRHLVRRRGQEARLRCSPMKGHSHVYWYRQLPEEGLKFMVYLQKENIIDESGMPKERFSAEFPKEGPSILRIQQVVRGDSAAYFCASSPSAGIDTQYFGPGTRLTVL.